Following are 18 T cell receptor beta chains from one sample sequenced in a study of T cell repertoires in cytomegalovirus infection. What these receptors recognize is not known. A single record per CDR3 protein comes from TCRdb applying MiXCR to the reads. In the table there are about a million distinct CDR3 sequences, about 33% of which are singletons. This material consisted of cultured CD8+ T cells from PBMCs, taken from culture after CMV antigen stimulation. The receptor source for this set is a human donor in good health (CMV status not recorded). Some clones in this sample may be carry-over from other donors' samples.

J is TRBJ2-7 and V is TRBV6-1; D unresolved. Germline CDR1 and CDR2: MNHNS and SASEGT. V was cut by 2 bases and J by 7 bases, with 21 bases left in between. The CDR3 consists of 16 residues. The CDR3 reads CASSERISYWTGEQYF. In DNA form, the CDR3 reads TGTGCCAGCAGTGAAAGGATTAGCTACTGGACCGGGGAGCAGTACTTC.

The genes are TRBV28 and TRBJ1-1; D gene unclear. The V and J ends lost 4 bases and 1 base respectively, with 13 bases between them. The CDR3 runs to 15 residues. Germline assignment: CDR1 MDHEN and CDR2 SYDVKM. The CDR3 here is CASSSLVGRNTEAFF. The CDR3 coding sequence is TGTGCCAGCAGTTCCCTGGTTGGGAGGAACACTGAAGCTTTCTTT.

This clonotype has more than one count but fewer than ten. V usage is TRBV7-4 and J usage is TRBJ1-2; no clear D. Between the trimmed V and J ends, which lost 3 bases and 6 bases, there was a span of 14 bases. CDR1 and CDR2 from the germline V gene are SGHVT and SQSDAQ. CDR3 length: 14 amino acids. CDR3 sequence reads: CASSFQSLGNGYTF. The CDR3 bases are TGTGCCAGCAGCTTTCAGTCCCTTGGGAATGGCTACACCTTC.

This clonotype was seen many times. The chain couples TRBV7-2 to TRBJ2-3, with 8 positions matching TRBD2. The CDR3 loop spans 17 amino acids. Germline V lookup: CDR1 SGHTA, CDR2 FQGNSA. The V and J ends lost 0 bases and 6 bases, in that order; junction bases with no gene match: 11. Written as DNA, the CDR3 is TGTGCCAGCAGCTTAGCGGACGGGGGGGCCAGGCGCGATACGCAGTATTTT. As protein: CASSLADGGARRDTQYF.

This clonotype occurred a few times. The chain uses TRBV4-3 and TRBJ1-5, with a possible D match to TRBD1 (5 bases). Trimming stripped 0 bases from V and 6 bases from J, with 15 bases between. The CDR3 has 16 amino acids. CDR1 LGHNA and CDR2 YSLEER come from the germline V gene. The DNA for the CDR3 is TGCGCCAGCAGCCAAGAGGGGGGAGCAGGGAGTCAGCCCCAGCATTTT. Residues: CASSQEGGAGSQPQHF.

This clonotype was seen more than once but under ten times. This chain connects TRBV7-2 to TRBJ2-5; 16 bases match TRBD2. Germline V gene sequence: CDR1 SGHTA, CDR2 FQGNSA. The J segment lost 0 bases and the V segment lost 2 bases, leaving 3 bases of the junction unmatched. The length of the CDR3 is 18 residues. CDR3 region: CASSLLGLAGGNQETQYF. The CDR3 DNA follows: TGTGCCAGCAGCTTACTGGGACTAGCGGGGGGGAACCAAGAGACCCAGTACTTC.

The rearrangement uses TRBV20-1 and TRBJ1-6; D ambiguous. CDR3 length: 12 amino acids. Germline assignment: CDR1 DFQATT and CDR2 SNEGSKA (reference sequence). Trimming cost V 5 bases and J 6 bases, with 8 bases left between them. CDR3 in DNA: TGCAGTGCTGCGGACGGTAATTCACCCCTCCACTTT. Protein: CSAADGNSPLHF.

For the CDR3, the DNA is TGTGCCAGCAGTTACGTAAAGGGACCTCACACGAACACCGGGGAGCTGTTTTTT. Protein sequence: CASSYVKGPHTNTGELFF. The chain is built from TRBV6-6 and TRBJ2-2; the D call may be TRBD1 or TRBD2 (5 bases each). CDR1 is MNHNY, CDR2 SVGAGI, per germline (reference sequence). V lost 2 bases, J lost 0 bases, and 16 bases lay in between. This CDR3 has 18 residues.

The CDR3 DNA reads as TGTGCCAGCAGCCCCATTCAGCGATTCTCTGGAAACACCATATATTTT. Translated, it gives CASSPIQRFSGNTIYF. The chain joins TRBV7-9 to TRBJ1-3; D remains ambiguous. Germline V gene sequence: CDR1 SEHNR, CDR2 FQNEAQ (reference sequence). Trimming left V 5 bases short and J 0 bases short, with 14 bases between. The CDR3 is 16 residues long.

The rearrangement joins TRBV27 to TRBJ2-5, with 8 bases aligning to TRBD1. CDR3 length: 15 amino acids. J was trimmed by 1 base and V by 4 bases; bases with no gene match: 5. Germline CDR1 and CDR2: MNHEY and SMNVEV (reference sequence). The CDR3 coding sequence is TGTGCCAGCAGTTGGACAGGGACCCTCCAAGAGACCCAGTACTTC. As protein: CASSWTGTLQETQYF.

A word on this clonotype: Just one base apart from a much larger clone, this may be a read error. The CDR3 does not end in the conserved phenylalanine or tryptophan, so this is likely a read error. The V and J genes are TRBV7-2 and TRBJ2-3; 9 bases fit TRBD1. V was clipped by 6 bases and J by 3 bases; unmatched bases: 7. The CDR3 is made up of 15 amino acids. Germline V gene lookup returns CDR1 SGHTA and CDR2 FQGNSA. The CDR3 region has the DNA TGTGCCAGCAGGTCCGGGACAGGGACAACAGATACGCAGTATTAT. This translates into CASRSGTGTTDTQYY.

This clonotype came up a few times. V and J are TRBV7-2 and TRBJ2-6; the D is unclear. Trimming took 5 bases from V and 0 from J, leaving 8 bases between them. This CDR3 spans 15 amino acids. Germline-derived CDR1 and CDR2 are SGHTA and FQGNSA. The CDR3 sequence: CASSPNSSGANVLTF. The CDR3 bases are TGTGCCAGCAGCCCGAACAGCTCTGGGGCCAACGTCCTGACTTTC.

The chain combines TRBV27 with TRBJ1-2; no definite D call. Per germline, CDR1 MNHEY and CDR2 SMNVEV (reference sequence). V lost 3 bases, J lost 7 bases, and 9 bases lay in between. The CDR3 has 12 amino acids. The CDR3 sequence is CASSFEGGGYTF. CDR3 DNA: TGTGCCAGCAGTTTCGAGGGAGGTGGCTACACCTTC.

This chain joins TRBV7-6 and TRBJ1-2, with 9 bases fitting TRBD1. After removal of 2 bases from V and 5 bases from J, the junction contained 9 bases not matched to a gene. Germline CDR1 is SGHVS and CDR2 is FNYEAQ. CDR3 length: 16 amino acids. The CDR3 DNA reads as TGTGCCAGCAGCTTAAATCCCGGGACAGGGTGGTATGGCTACACCTTC. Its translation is CASSLNPGTGWYGYTF.

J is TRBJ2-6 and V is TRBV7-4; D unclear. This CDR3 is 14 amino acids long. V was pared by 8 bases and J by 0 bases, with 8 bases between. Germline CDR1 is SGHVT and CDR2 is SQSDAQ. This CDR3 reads CASFRSSGANVLTF. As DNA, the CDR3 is TGTGCCAGCTTTCGTTCCTCTGGGGCCAACGTCCTGACTTTC.

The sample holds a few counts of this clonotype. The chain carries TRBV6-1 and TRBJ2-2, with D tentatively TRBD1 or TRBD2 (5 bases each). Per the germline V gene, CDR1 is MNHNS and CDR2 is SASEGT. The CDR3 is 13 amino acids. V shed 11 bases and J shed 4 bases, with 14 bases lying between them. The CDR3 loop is CAVPGSSTGELFF. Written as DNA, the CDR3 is TGTGCCGTCCCAGGGAGCTCCACCGGGGAGCTGTTTTTT.

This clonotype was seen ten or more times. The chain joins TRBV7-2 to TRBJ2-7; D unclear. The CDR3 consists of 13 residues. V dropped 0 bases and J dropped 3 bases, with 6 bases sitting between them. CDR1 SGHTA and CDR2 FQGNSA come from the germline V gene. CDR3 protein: CASSLALNYEQYV. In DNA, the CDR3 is TGTGCCAGCAGCTTAGCACTTAACTACGAGCAGTACGTC.

The chain's CDR3 is CASSQDKAYEQFF. The CDR3, as DNA: TGCGCCAGCAGCCAAGATAAGGCCTATGAGCAGTTCTTC. V gene TRBV4-1 combines with J gene TRBJ2-1; D unresolved. The CDR3 loop spans 13 amino acids. Trimming removed 0 bases at V and 8 bases at J, with 8 bases between. The germline V gene encodes CDR1 MGHRA and CDR2 YSYEKL.